This is a list of T cell receptor beta chains from one sample in a study of OX40 agonist ivuxolimab in advanced cancers. Measured with immunoSEQ multiplex PCR; TCRdb has only the in-frame clones, and not every one. The table includes about 110,000 clones, approximately 90% detected once. The sequencing used CD4+ or CD8+ T cells sorted from blood, collected in a trial of the OX40 agonist ivuxolimab. Every receptor here comes from an adult with an advanced solid tumor such as melanoma, head and neck, liver or kidney cancer. CDR3s include the opening cysteine and the closing phenylalanine or tryptophan. The order of the fields is J gene, V gene, clone size, D gene, CDR3 protein, CDR3 DNA. D genes are given only for firm matches. Not every row has a clone size; where given, it reads once, few, many or a size class.

TRBJ1-5	TRBV23-1	-	TRBD1	CASRPLGQLNQPQHF	TGCGCCAGCCGACCTTTGGGACAGCTCAATCAGCCCCAGCATTTT
TRBJ2-2	TRBV5-6	-	TRBD2	CASSLELAGGNTGELFF	TGTGCCAGCAGCTTGGAACTAGCGGGTGGGAACACCGGGGAGCTGTTTTTT
TRBJ2-2	TRBV19	-	-	CASRFGTGANTGELFF	TGTGCCAGTAGATTTGGGACGGGAGCGAACACCGGGGAGCTGTTTTTT
TRBJ1-2	TRBV28	-	TRBD1	CASRTTGAAYGYTF	TGTGCCAGCAGAACGACAGGGGCCGCGTATGGCTACACCTTC
TRBJ2-5	TRBV15	-	-	CATKFGAGVQETQYF	TGTGCCACCAAGTTCGGGGCGGGTGTTCAAGAGACCCAGTACTTC
TRBJ2-7	TRBV5-1	-	-	CASSLGLSSYEQYF	TGCGCCAGCAGCTTGGGGCTGAGCTCCTACGAGCAGTACTTC
TRBJ1-5	TRBV2	-	-	CATSQQAADQPQHF	TGTGCCACCTCACAACAGGCCGCCGATCAGCCCCAGCATTTT
TRBJ1-1	TRBV7-2	-	-	CASSLMQNTEAFF	TGTGCCAGCAGCTTAATGCAGAACACTGAAGCTTTCTTT
TRBJ1-3	TRBV7-9	-	-	CASSLSAGGNTIYF	TGTGCCAGCAGCTTATCAGCCGGTGGAAACACCATATATTTT
TRBJ2-4	TRBV9	-	TRBD1	CASSDKDRGAKNIQYF	TGTGCCAGCAGCGATAAAGACAGGGGGGCCAAAAACATTCAGTACTTC
TRBJ2-7	TRBV7-8	-	-	CASSLAQGGSEQYF	TGTGCCAGCAGCTTAGCGCAGGGGGGATCCGAGCAGTACTTC
TRBJ2-2	TRBV28	-	TRBD2	CASSFLLAGFPGELFF	TGTGCCAGCAGTTTTTTGCTAGCGGGATTCCCCGGGGAGCTGTTTTTT
TRBJ2-4	TRBV11-2	-	-	CASSSGPLAKNIQYF	TGTGCCAGCAGCTCAGGACCTTTAGCCAAAAACATTCAGTACTTC
TRBJ1-3	TRBV28	-	TRBD1	CASSLTGGGVRNTIYF	TGTGCCAGCAGTTTAACAGGGGGAGGCGTGAGAAACACCATATATTTT
TRBJ1-5	TRBV19	-	TRBD1	CASSRTGGNQPQHF	TGTGCCAGTAGTCGCACAGGGGGCAATCAGCCCCAGCATTTT
TRBJ2-2	TRBV7-2	-	-	CASSFASANTGELFF	TGTGCCAGCAGCTTTGCTAGCGCGAACACCGGGGAGCTGTTTTTT
TRBJ1-2	TRBV5-4	once	-	CASSLGGSYGYTF	TGTGCCAGCAGCTTGGGAGGCAGCTATGGCTACACCTTC
TRBJ2-1	TRBV7-9	-	TRBD2	CASSLGTSGIPREQFF	TGTGCCAGCAGCTTAGGGACTAGCGGGATACCCAGGGAGCAGTTCTTC
TRBJ2-6	TRBV4-3	-	TRBD2	CASSQELARVSSGANVLTF	TGCGCCAGCAGCCAGGAACTAGCGCGAGTAAGCTCTGGGGCCAACGTCCTGACTTTC
TRBJ2-3	TRBV10-1	-	-	CASSDGAHARPYTQYF	TGCGCCAGCAGTGATGGGGCTCATGCCAGGCCCTATACGCAGTATTTT
TRBJ2-2	TRBV5-4	-	-	CASRLGSRNTGELFF	TGTGCCAGCCGCCTCGGAAGCCGTAACACCGGGGAGCTGTTTTTT
TRBJ1-2	TRBV7-2	-	-	CASSFPQAGQALGYTF	TGTGCCAGCAGCTTTCCTCAGGCGGGCCAGGCGCTTGGCTACACCTTC
TRBJ2-7	TRBV5-8	-	-	CASSGYEQYF	TGTGCCAGCAGCGGGTACGAGCAGTACTTC
TRBJ2-1	TRBV7-2	-	-	CASSLRSLDYNEQFF	TGTGCCAGCAGCTTACGCTCCCTAGACTACAATGAGCAGTTCTTC
TRBJ2-7	TRBV27	-	-	CASSLSGSSYEQYF	TGTGCCAGCAGTTTATCCGGGAGCTCCTACGAGCAGTACTTC
TRBJ2-7	TRBV27	-	-	CASSGWGALGYEQYF	TGTGCCAGCAGCGGGTGGGGGGCCTTGGGATACGAGCAGTACTTC
TRBJ2-2	TRBV28	-	TRBD1	CASIRQGLSGELFF	TGTGCCAGCATCAGACAGGGGTTGTCCGGGGAGCTGTTTTTT
TRBJ1-4	TRBV2	-	-	CASSENRGGNEKLFF	TGTGCCAGCAGTGAAAACCGGGGGGGAAATGAAAAACTGTTTTTT
TRBJ2-7	TRBV19	once	-	CASSLTGGGSILEQYF	TGTGCCAGTTCCCTTACCGGGGGCGGGAGTATTCTCGAGCAGTACTTC
TRBJ2-4	TRBV5-1	-	TRBD1	CASSWGDRENIQYF	TGCGCCAGCAGCTGGGGCGACAGGGAAAACATTCAGTACTTC
TRBJ1-2	TRBV19	-	TRBD1	CASSITGGFNYGYTF	TGTGCCAGTAGTATAACAGGGGGCTTTAACTATGGCTACACCTTC
TRBJ2-7	TRBV6-5	-	-	CASSYSRERTYEQYF	TGTGCCAGCAGTTACTCCCGGGAGCGAACCTACGAGCAGTACTTC
TRBJ1-2	TRBV28	-	-	CASSFGSSGYTF	TGTGCCAGCAGTTTCGGCAGCTCTGGCTACACCTTC
TRBJ2-3	TRBV19	-	-	CASSIDLGADTQYF	TGTGCCAGTAGTATAGATCTGGGTGCAGATACGCAGTATTTT
TRBJ2-3	TRBV27	-	TRBD2	CASSFTSGRPSTDTQYF	TGTGCCAGCAGTTTCACTAGCGGGAGGCCTAGCACAGATACGCAGTATTTT
TRBJ2-2	TRBV7-2	-	TRBD1	CASSLATGGGELFF	TGTGCCAGCAGCTTAGCGACAGGGGGCGGGGAGCTGTTTTTT
TRBJ1-2	TRBV9	-	TRBD1	CASSVRQGLHYGYTF	TGTGCCAGCAGCGTCCGACAGGGTCTGCACTATGGCTACACCTTC
TRBJ2-7	TRBV19	-	TRBD2	CASSRTSDSYEQYF	TGTGCCAGTAGTAGGACTAGCGACTCCTACGAGCAGTACTTC
TRBJ1-4	TRBV6-1	-	-	CASSVTIATNEKLFF	TGTGCCAGCTCTGTCACCATTGCAACTAATGAAAAACTGTTTTTT
TRBJ1-2	TRBV15	-	-	CATSRDWKDRRYGYTF	TGTGCCACCAGCAGAGATTGGAAGGACAGAAGGTATGGCTACACCTTC
TRBJ2-1	TRBV27	-	TRBD2	CASSLRVSGSAYNEQFF	TGTGCCAGTAGTTTACGGGTAAGCGGGAGTGCCTACAATGAGCAGTTCTTC
TRBJ2-5	TRBV15	once	-	CATSSEVGETQYF	TGTGCCACCAGCAGTGAAGTAGGGGAGACCCAGTACTTC
TRBJ2-7	TRBV5-4	-	TRBD2	CASSSWTSGRAGEQYF	TGTGCCAGCAGCTCGTGGACTAGCGGGAGGGCCGGCGAGCAGTACTTC
TRBJ1-5	TRBV19	-	-	CASSIGVGTVFNQPQHF	TGTGCCAGTAGTATAGGAGTCGGAACTGTCTTCAATCAGCCCCAGCATTTT
TRBJ2-5	TRBV2	-	-	CASSESAPGQETQYF	TGTGCCAGCAGTGAAAGCGCCCCGGGACAAGAGACCCAGTACTTC
TRBJ2-1	TRBV5-4	-	TRBD2	CASSLDSGSNNEQFF	TGTGCCAGCAGCTTGGATAGCGGGAGTAACAATGAGCAGTTCTTC
TRBJ1-2	TRBV19	-	TRBD1	CASSRLSGQRGYGYTF	TGTGCCAGTAGTAGACTTTCGGGACAGAGGGGCTATGGCTACACCTTC
TRBJ2-5	TRBV5-8	-	TRBD1	CASRGQGVWSQETQYF	TGTGCCAGCAGGGGACAGGGGGTGTGGAGCCAAGAGACCCAGTACTTC
TRBJ1-5	TRBV10-2	-	-	CASSELGTEQFYSNQPQHF	TGCGCCAGCAGTGAGTTGGGGACGGAGCAATTCTATAGCAATCAGCCCCAGCATTTT
TRBJ2-1	TRBV6-7	few	TRBD2	CASTTRLAGYEQFF	TGTGCCAGCACAACACGACTAGCGGGTTATGAGCAGTTCTTC
TRBJ2-3	TRBV18	-	-	CASSPLASADTQYF	TGTGCCAGCTCACCCCTGGCGAGCGCAGATACGCAGTATTTT
TRBJ2-1	TRBV7-3	-	-	CASSLNDGPVYNEQFF	TGTGCCAGCAGCTTAAACGACGGTCCCGTCTACAATGAGCAGTTCTTC
TRBJ1-6	TRBV5-1	-	-	CASSLRQDNSPLHF	TGCGCCAGCAGCCTACGACAGGATAATTCACCCCTCCACTTT
TRBJ1-5	TRBV5-1	once	-	CASSFGSEVGNQPQHF	TGCGCCAGCAGCTTCGGTAGCGAGGTTGGCAATCAGCCCCAGCATTTT
TRBJ2-5	TRBV6-5	-	TRBD1	CASSTGERETQYF	TGTGCCAGCAGTACAGGGGAGAGAGAGACCCAGTACTTC
TRBJ2-7	TRBV11-3	-	-	CASTPSDRSYEQYF	TGTGCCAGCACCCCCTCAGACCGCTCCTACGAGCAGTACTTC
TRBJ2-3	TRBV5-1	-	-	CASSLEGSYLDTQYF	TGCGCCAGCAGCTTGGAAGGGAGCTACCTAGATACGCAGTATTTT
TRBJ1-2	TRBV10-3	-	-	CAISGGAAHYGYTF	TGTGCCATCAGCGGCGGAGCCGCGCACTATGGCTACACCTTC
TRBJ1-1	TRBV7-3	-	-	CASSSDIDTEAFF	TGTGCCAGCAGTTCAGACATCGACACTGAAGCTTTCTTT
TRBJ2-1	TRBV9	-	-	CASSVSSQSSYNEQFF	TGTGCCAGCAGCGTGTCCAGCCAGAGCTCCTACAATGAGCAGTTCTTC